Presented here are 24 T cell receptor beta chains from one specimen sequenced in a study of glioma-infiltrating T cells after dendritic cell vaccination. The protocol was immunoSEQ multiplex PCR, while the TCRdb copy is restricted to in-frame clones and leaves out a portion. The sample has about 92,000 clones, approximately 90% seen once. The sequencing here drew on blood, taken before dendritic cell vaccination. These receptors all come from a human donor with glioblastoma.

This clone was detected once. The J gene is TRBJ2-7, the V gene TRBV11-3, with 7 bases matching TRBD2. Trimming removed 5 bases from V and 5 bases from J; junction bases left unmatched: 3. The CDR3 runs to 12 residues. CDR1 is SGHNT and CDR2 is YENEEA in the germline V gene. CDR3 sequence reads: CASSLTSNEQYF. CDR3 nucleotide sequence: TGTGCCAGCAGCCTGACTAGCAACGAGCAGTACTTC.

Written as DNA, the CDR3 is TGTGCCAGCGGAATATCCGGGACTAGCGGTGCAGAGCAGTACTTC. It specifies CASGISGTSGAEQYF. V usage is TRBV6-4 and J usage is TRBJ2-7; TRBD2 agrees at 11 bases. Trimming cost V 8 bases and J 7 bases; bases outside gene matches: 13. In germline, CDR1 is MRHNA, CDR2 SNTAGT. The CDR3 is 15 residues long.

The chain recombines TRBV18 with TRBJ2-5; D is unclear. Per the germline V gene, CDR1 is KGHSH and CDR2 is LQKENI. The CDR3 totals 12 residues. Trimming removed 2 bases at V and 5 bases at J, with 6 bases between. CDR3: CASSPGPETQYF. Written as DNA, the CDR3 is TGTGCCAGCTCACCAGGCCCCGAGACCCAGTACTTC.

The genes are TRBV19 and TRBJ1-4; 9 bases are a match to TRBD1. There are 14 residues in the CDR3. Losses at the gene ends were 7 bases for V and 7 bases for J; bases not matched to a gene: 7. Per the germline V gene, CDR1 is LNHDA and CDR2 is SQIVND (reference sequence). CDR3 nucleotides: TGTGCCAGTAAAACCGGGACAGGGCCTGAAAAACTGTTTTTT. Residues: CASKTGTGPEKLFF. Full variable domain (rest looked up from reference TRBV19 and TRBJ1-4): DGGITQSPKYLFRKEGQNVTLSCEQNLNHDAMYWYRQDPGQGLRLIYYSQIVNDFQKGDIAEGYSVSREKKESFPLTVTSAQKNPTAFYLCASKTGTGPEKLFFGSGTQLSVL.

The chain recombines TRBV5-6 with TRBJ2-2; TRBD1 matches 8 bases. J gave up 3 bases and V 4 bases, and 8 bases lay outside the gene matches. Germline V gene sequence: CDR1 SGHDT, CDR2 YYEEEE. This CDR3 contains 16 residues. The CDR3 here is CASSTQTQGDTGELFF. The CDR3 DNA follows: TGTGCCAGCAGCACTCAGACACAGGGGGACACCGGGGAGCTGTTTTTT.

The chain combines TRBV18 with TRBJ2-7; 11 nucleotides match TRBD2. V was clipped by 2 bases and J by 4 bases; unmatched bases: 7. Germline V gives CDR1 KGHSH, CDR2 LQKENI. CDR3 length: 16 amino acids. The CDR3 sequence is CASSPETSGIRYEQYF. In DNA, the CDR3 is TGTGCCAGCTCACCAGAGACTAGCGGGATCCGATACGAGCAGTACTTC.

This clone came up a few times. This chain connects TRBV5-4 to TRBJ2-6; D is uncertain. The CDR3 covers 15 residues. The germline V and J ends were trimmed by 1 base and 1 base, with 6 bases remaining between them. The germline V gene has CDR1 SGHNT and CDR2 YYREEE (reference sequence). CDR3 protein: CASSLPVSGANVLTF. In nucleotides, the CDR3 is TGTGCCAGCAGCTTGCCTGTTTCTGGGGCCAACGTCCTGACTTTC.

The chain recombines TRBV7-3 with TRBJ1-5, with 8 positions matching TRBD1. J was trimmed by 1 base and V by 2 bases; bases with no gene match: 16. The germline CDR1 and CDR2 sequences are SGHTA and FQGTGA. The CDR3 runs to 20 residues. This chain's CDR3 is CASSLGAVWSGGRSNQPQHF. The CDR3 coding sequence is TGTGCCAGCAGCTTAGGCGCGGTTTGGTCAGGGGGCAGGAGCAATCAGCCCCAGCATTTT.

This rearrangement joins TRBV15 to TRBJ2-3, with 10 bases matching TRBD2. V was pared by 5 bases and J by 0 bases, with 8 bases of the junction left unmatched. CDR3 size: 17 residues. Germline V CDR1 and CDR2: LNHNV, YYDKDF (reference sequence). The CDR3 DNA reads TGTGCCACCAGCTCTCCTAAGACTAGCGGGAGCACAGATACGCAGTATTTT. Amino acid sequence: CATSSPKTSGSTDTQYF. The whole variable domain, remainder taken from reference TRBV15 and TRBJ2-3, is DAMVIQNPRYQVTQFGKPVTLSCSQTLNHNVMYWYQQKSSQAPKLLFHYYDKDFNNEADTPDNFQSRRPNTSFCFLDIRSPGLGDTAMYLCATSSPKTSGSTDTQYFGPGTRLTVL.

The V and J genes are TRBV13 and TRBJ2-7, with D unresolved. Germline lookup yields CDR1 PRHDT and CDR2 FYEKMQ (reference sequence). The V gene lost 0 bases and the J gene lost 0 bases, with 6 bases spanning the gap. The CDR3 loop spans 14 amino acids. The CDR3 is CASSLGPSSYEQYF. The CDR3 coding sequence is TGTGCCAGCAGCTTAGGCCCGAGCTCCTACGAGCAGTACTTC.

This rearrangement joins TRBV27 to TRBJ1-3; possible D gene TRBD1, 6 bases. Germline loops: CDR1 MNHEY, CDR2 SMNVEV (reference sequence). With 6 bases removed from V and 0 bases from J, the gap between germline ends came to 18 bases. CDR3 length: 17 amino acids. The CDR3 DNA reads TGTGCCAGCAGGGACAGATCCGGGACAACCTCTGGAAACACCATATATTTT. It specifies CASRDRSGTTSGNTIYF.

This sequence joins TRBV27 and TRBJ2-3; 13 nucleotides agree with TRBD2. Germline values: CDR1 MNHEY, CDR2 SMNVEV (reference sequence). CDR3 length: 16 residues. The junction had 2 bases not matched to a gene; V was cut back by 4 bases and J by 1 base. This CDR3 reads CASSSGLAGGTDTQYF. The CDR3 DNA sequence: TGTGCCAGCAGTTCCGGACTAGCGGGGGGCACAGATACGCAGTATTTT.

The chain recombines TRBV11-2 with TRBJ2-5; 7 positions agree with TRBD2. Germline V gene lookup returns CDR1 SGHAT and CDR2 FQNNGV. The trim removed 3 bases at V and 5 bases at J, leaving 9 bases unmatched. The CDR3 extends over 15 amino acids. CDR3 sequence: CASSFSSGAVETQYF. The CDR3 nucleotides read TGTGCCAGCAGCTTCTCCAGCGGGGCAGTTGAGACCCAGTACTTC.

A few counts support this clone. The rearrangement links TRBV6-1 to TRBJ1-6; 10 bases are shared with TRBD1. The CDR3 is 15 residues long. The junction had 3 bases not matched to a gene; V was cut back by 5 bases and J by 5 bases. Germline loops: CDR1 MNHNS, CDR2 SASEGT. The CDR3 region is CASSPTGGDNSPLHF. The CDR3 DNA sequence: TGTGCCAGCAGTCCGACAGGGGGCGATAATTCACCCCTCCACTTT.

This chain links TRBV4-3 with TRBJ1-1; the D is unclear. The CDR3 is made up of 14 amino acids. Germline CDR1 LGHNA, CDR2 YSLEER. Trimming removed 1 base from V and 6 bases from J, with 12 bases in between. CDR3 region: CASSQGRGRAEAFF. Written as DNA, the CDR3 is TGCGCCAGCAGCCAAGGGAGAGGGAGGGCTGAAGCTTTCTTT.

CDR3 coding DNA: TGTGCCAGCAGTTCGGGCAGGGTCTATAATTCACCCCTCCACTTT. This gives the protein CASSSGRVYNSPLHF. The genes are TRBV27 and TRBJ1-6, with D tentatively TRBD1 (5 bases). The CDR3 totals 15 residues. V lost 4 bases and J 3 bases, leaving 10 bases between the germline ends. CDR1 and CDR2 from the germline V gene are MNHEY and SMNVEV (reference sequence).

The V gene is TRBV9, the J gene TRBJ1-1; TRBD1 matches at 9 bases. CDR3 size: 13 residues. Germline-derived CDR1 and CDR2 are SGDLS and YYNGEE. The V gene end was trimmed by 0 bases and the J gene end by 8 bases; junction bases not matched to a gene: 2. CDR3 sequence: CASSVVQGAEAFF. The DNA of the CDR3 is TGTGCCAGCAGCGTAGTACAGGGGGCCGAAGCTTTCTTT.

This chain connects TRBV2 to TRBJ1-4; 7 bases line up with TRBD1. Germline trimming cut 7 bases from V and 11 bases from J; bases unmatched to any gene: 13. Germline CDR1 and CDR2: SNHLY and FYNNEI. This CDR3 is 14 amino acids long. For the CDR3, the DNA is TGTGCCAGCACCGACAGGGCTGGAAGAGAGAAACTGTTTTTT. This sequence encodes CASTDRAGREKLFF.

This chain joins TRBV5-1 and TRBJ2-3; 8 positions match TRBD1. The CDR3 has 15 amino acids. CDR1 SGHRS and CDR2 YFSETQ come from the germline V gene. Trimming removed 2 bases from V and 0 bases from J; junction bases left unmatched: 2. Here the CDR3 reads CASSFRGLSTDTQYF. CDR3 sequence (DNA): TGCGCCAGCAGCTTCAGGGGGCTAAGCACAGATACGCAGTATTTT.

The V gene is TRBV5-1, the J gene TRBJ1-2, with 9 bases matching TRBD1. J lost 6 bases, V lost 2 bases, and 8 bases had no gene match. The CDR3 has 15 amino acids. Per germline, CDR1 SGHRS and CDR2 YFSETQ. CDR3 sequence (DNA): TGCGCCAGCAGCTTTTCGGGACAGGGAATCCATGGCTACACCTTC. Protein product: CASSFSGQGIHGYTF.

This clone has more than one count but fewer than ten. The CDR3 DNA is TGTGCCAGCAACAGGCGCCTCTCCTACGAGCAGTACTTC. It specifies CASNRRLSYEQYF. The chain carries TRBV13 and TRBJ2-7, with D tentatively TRBD1 (5 bases). Trimming took 7 bases from V and 0 from J, leaving 10 bases between them. The CDR3 is 13 residues long. Germline V gives CDR1 PRHDT, CDR2 FYEKMQ (reference sequence).

The rearrangement uses TRBV5-1 and TRBJ2-1; D perhaps matches TRBD1 (6 bases). The CDR3 extends over 15 amino acids. V lost 0 bases and J 6 bases, leaving 13 bases between the germline ends. The germline V gene has CDR1 SGHRS and CDR2 YFSETQ. The CDR3 sequence: CASSLEGQQFNEQFF. CDR3 bases: TGCGCCAGCAGCTTGGAGGGACAACAATTCAATGAGCAGTTCTTC. Using reference TRBV5-1 and TRBJ2-1 for the parts outside the CDR3, the full variable domain is KAGVTQTPRYLIKTRGQQVTLSCSPISGHRSVSWYQQTPGQGLQFLFEYFSETQRNKGNFPGRFSGRQFSNSRSEMNVSTLELGDSALYLCASSLEGQQFNEQFFGPGTRLTVL.

This clone was picked up a small number of times. The rearrangement joins TRBV4-1 to TRBJ1-5, with TRBD1 identical over 7 bases. CDR1 and CDR2 (germline): MGHRA, YSYEKL. CDR3 length equals 16 residues. V shed 1 base, J shed 3 bases, and the junction held 6 bases outside the gene matches. The CDR3 DNA reads TGCGCCAGCAGCCAAGCGCAGGGGGTGGTCAATCAGCCCCAGCATTTT. Translation: CASSQAQGVVNQPQHF.

The chain combines TRBV7-8 with TRBJ1-1; D not certain. V was clipped by 3 bases and J by 4 bases, with 6 bases between them. The CDR3 spans 12 residues. CDR1 and CDR2 from the germline V gene are SGHVS and FQNEAQ. In DNA form, the CDR3 reads TGTGCCAGCAGCTTCTCCAGCACTGAAGCTTTCTTT. This sequence encodes CASSFSSTEAFF.